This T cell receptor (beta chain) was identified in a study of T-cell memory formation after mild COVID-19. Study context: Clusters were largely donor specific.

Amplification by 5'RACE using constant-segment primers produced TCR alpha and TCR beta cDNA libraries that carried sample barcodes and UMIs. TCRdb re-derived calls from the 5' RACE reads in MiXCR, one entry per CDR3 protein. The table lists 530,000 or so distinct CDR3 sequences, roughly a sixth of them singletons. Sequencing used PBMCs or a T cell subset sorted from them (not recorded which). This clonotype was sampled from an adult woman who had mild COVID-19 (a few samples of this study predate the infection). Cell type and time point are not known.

The CDR3 reads CASSQGSGRASSGYTF. The CDR3 DNA sequence: TGCGCCAGCAGCCAAGGATCGGGACGGGCTTCCTCTGGCTACACCTTC. The chain employs TRBV4-1 and TRBJ1-2, with D maybe TRBD1 (5 bases). This CDR3 is built from 16 residues. Trimming took 1 base from V and 7 from J, leaving 19 bases between them. Germline CDR1 reads MGHRA; CDR2 reads YSYEKL.